A selection of T cell receptor beta chains follows, all from one sample in a study of shared clonotypes between healthy human individuals. Sequenced by immunoSEQ multiplex PCR; TCRdb stores in-frame clones only, minus some. Here the sample spans over 950,000 clones, roughly 80% being singletons. Material for sequencing was memory CD4+ T cells from PBMCs. These receptors were obtained from a man between 18 and 35 years old in good health. Some clones in this sample may be carry-over from other donors' samples. Both conserved end residues are part of each CDR3. Fields, in order: V gene, CDR3 protein.

V: TRBV14
CDR3: CASSQDPADRRSYEQYF

V: TRBV30
CDR3: CAWGGLARTDTQYF

V: TRBV7-9
CDR3: CASSLGLNYGYTF

V: TRBV7-2
CDR3: CASSTLRTSHEQYF

V: TRBV7-3
CDR3: CASRFGGELFF

V: TRBV7-2
CDR3: CATMGLAGAREQYF

V: TRBV5-1
CDR3: CASSLVAGAPDTQYF

V: TRBV7-8
CDR3: CASSLGTSGRGETQYF

V: TRBV7-8
CDR3: CASSSSRDTTNTEAFF

V: TRBV28
CDR3: CASSLTRVGGGQPQHF

V: TRBV13
CDR3: CASSSSGSQADTQYF

V: TRBV7-2
CDR3: CASSLAGTSGLPYEQYF

V: TRBV6-6
CDR3: CASIEADLSSGNTIYF

V: TRBV11-3
CDR3: CASSPGTSGPTDTQYF

V: TRBV5-1
CDR3: CASSLEGEETQYF

V: TRBV2
CDR3: CASSGGLVYEQYF

V: TRBV7-2
CDR3: CASSLGGVAYNEQFF